These T cell receptor beta chains were read from a single sample in a study of blood T cell repertoires in COVID-19. TCRdb's table, derived via immunoSEQ multiplex PCR, lists solely in-frame clones and lacks some. The profile shows roughly 80,000 clones, over 70% of them singletons. The sequenced sample was peripheral blood. The source of these receptors is a woman aged 60-70 years with acute or convalescent COVID-19. Both conserved end residues are part of each CDR3. D genes are given only for firm matches. Clone size, where shown, is once, few, many, or a class for clones that have expanded.

J gene,V gene,D gene,clone size,CDR3 protein,CDR3 DNA
TRBJ2-7,TRBV6-2/TRBV6-3,TRBD2,few,CASSYSTGLAGGPPPYEQYF,TGTGCCAGCAGTTACTCAACGGGACTAGCGGGAGGGCCCCCTCCCTACGAGCAGTACTTC
TRBJ1-2,TRBV6-1,NA,NA,CASSEAKQTNYGYTF,TGTGCCAGCAGTGAAGCGAAACAGACTAACTATGGCTACACCTTC
TRBJ1-5,TRBV4-3,NA,NA,CASSQEAGDFSNQPQHF,TGCGCCAGCAGCCAAGAGGCCGGGGACTTTAGCAATCAGCCCCAGCATTTT
TRBJ1-6,TRBV28,NA,NA,CASIRGGYSPLHF,TGTGCCAGCATCCGCGGCGGTTATTCACCCCTCCACTTT
TRBJ1-4,TRBV30,NA,NA,CAWRLVGQGNEKLFF,TGTGCCTGGAGGCTTGTAGGTCAGGGTAATGAAAAACTGTTTTTT
TRBJ2-7,TRBV5-6,TRBD1,NA,CASSLAYPGTGVYEQYF,TGTGCCAGCAGCTTGGCTTATCCCGGGACAGGGGTCTACGAGCAGTACTTC
TRBJ2-5,TRBV23-1,TRBD1,NA,CASSQSGGQGGQETQYF,TGCGCCAGCAGTCAATCGGGGGGACAGGGGGGACAAGAGACCCAGTACTTC
TRBJ1-2,TRBV20-1,NA,NA,CSAPENHGYTF,TGCAGTGCCCCGGAGAACCATGGCTACACCTTC
TRBJ1-1,TRBV5-1,NA,NA,CASSPASRVKDTEAFF,TGCGCCAGCAGCCCCGCCTCGAGGGTTAAGGACACTGAAGCTTTCTTT
TRBJ1-4,TRBV4-1,NA,once,CASSQAGATNEKLFF,TGCGCCAGCAGCCAGGCAGGGGCAACTAATGAAAAACTGTTTTTT
TRBJ2-1,TRBV30,TRBD2,NA,CAWAGTSGSEQFF,TGTGCCTGGGCCGGGACTAGCGGTAGTGAGCAGTTCTTC
TRBJ1-2,TRBV6-1,TRBD1,NA,CASSEGQGAVGYTF,TGTGCCAGCAGTGAGGGACAGGGGGCAGTTGGCTACACCTTC
TRBJ2-7,TRBV3-1/TRBV3-2,TRBD1,NA,CASSPTGDGKQYF,TGTGCCAGCAGCCCGACAGGGGACGGGAAGCAGTACTTC
TRBJ2-1,TRBV20-1,TRBD2,few,CSASNPSGNYNEQFF,TGCAGTGCTAGTAACCCTAGCGGGAACTACAATGAGCAGTTCTTC
TRBJ2-5,TRBV21-1,NA,NA,CASSKAHRGRGETQYF,TGTGCCAGCAGCAAAGCGCACAGGGGAAGAGGAGAGACCCAGTACTTC
TRBJ2-7,TRBV29-1,TRBD1,few,CSVGRDSTGASYEQYF,TGCAGCGTTGGTCGGGATTCGACAGGGGCCTCCTACGAGCAGTACTTC
TRBJ2-5,TRBV19,TRBD2,few,CASSISLAGGETQYF,TGTGCCAGTAGTATCTCACTAGCGGGAGGAGAGACCCAGTACTTC
TRBJ2-2,TRBV7-8,TRBD2,NA,CASSSRTSGAITGELFF,TGTGCCAGCAGCTCAAGGACTAGCGGGGCCATCACCGGGGAGCTGTTTTTT
TRBJ2-5,TRBV24-1,TRBD1,NA,CATSDPGQGEETQYF,TGTGCCACCAGTGACCCGGGACAGGGTGAAGAGACCCAGTACTTC
TRBJ1-6,TRBV6-5,TRBD1,NA,CASSQTGPSQGALHF,TGTGCCAGCAGCCAGACAGGGCCTTCCCAGGGGGCCCTCCACTTT
TRBJ1-6,TRBV3-1/TRBV3-2,NA,NA,CASSQEGGRGSNSPLHF,TGTGCCAGCAGCCAAGAAGGCGGCAGGGGATCGAATTCACCCCTCCACTTT